This T cell receptor (beta chain) is from a study of control samples from healthy donors and cancer patients. The table lists this clone with many counts. Profiling relied on immunoSEQ multiplex PCR, and the TCRdb table lists in-frame clones only, not all of them. The table includes about 82,000 clones, approximately 94% detected once. V gave up 4 bases and J gave up 3 bases; unmatched junction bases: 8. CDR1 is LGHNA, CDR2 YNFKEQ, per germline. This CDR3 is built from 16 residues. V and J are TRBV4-2 and TRBJ2-2, with 7 bases fitting TRBD2. This sequence originates from a young woman in good health. The sequenced sample was blood. This chain's CDR3 is CASSPEGGDHTGELFF. The CDR3 region has the DNA TGTGCCAGCAGCCCCGAGGGAGGGGACCACACCGGGGAGCTGTTTTTT.